Below, one T cell receptor (beta chain) is given with its context. Antigen: not known. The sample comes from a study of CD4 T cells in relation to SARS-CoV-2 and coronaviruses. Study results and caveats: Samples before the pandemic and after infection were not matched within any donor.

TCRdb's copy holds only in-frame clones and misses some; the assay was immunoSEQ multiplex PCR. The data hold more than 30,000 clones, with approximately 85% observed a single time. The CDR3 loop spans 13 amino acids. Sequenced input: memory CD4+ T cells from PBMCs. The origin of this receptor is an adult with COVID-19. V usage is TRBV21-1 and J usage is TRBJ1-1. TRBV21-1 is given as a pseudogene. The CDR3 DNA follows: TGTGCCAGCAGCAAAGTCATTGGCACTGAAGCTTTCTTT. This translates into CASSKVIGTEAFF.